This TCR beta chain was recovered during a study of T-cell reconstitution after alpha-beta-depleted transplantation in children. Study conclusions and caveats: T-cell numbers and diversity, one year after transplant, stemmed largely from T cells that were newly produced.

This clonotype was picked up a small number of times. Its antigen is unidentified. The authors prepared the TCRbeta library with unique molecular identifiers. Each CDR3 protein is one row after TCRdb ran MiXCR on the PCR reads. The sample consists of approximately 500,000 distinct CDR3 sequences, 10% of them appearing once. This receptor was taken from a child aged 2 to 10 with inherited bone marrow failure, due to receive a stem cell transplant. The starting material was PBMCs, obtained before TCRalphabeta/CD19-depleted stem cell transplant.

The CDR3 sequence is CASRTLQGAHDEQFF. For the CDR3, the DNA is TGTGCCAGCAGGACACTACAGGGGGCGCACGATGAGCAGTTCTTC. V usage is TRBV12-3 or TRBV12-4 and J usage is TRBJ2-1; TRBD1 aligns across 9 bases. V shed 6 bases, J shed 8 bases, and the junction held 11 bases outside the gene matches. The CDR3 length is 15 residues.